These 13 T cell receptor beta chains share one sample of origin, sequenced in a study of PD-L1 blockade in urothelial cancer. The time point denotes: pretreatment peripheral blood. TCRdb's table, derived via immunoSEQ multiplex PCR, lists solely in-frame clones and lacks some. The sample has 33,000 or so clones, 82% seen once. This sample comprised PBMCs, obtained around atezolizumab (anti-PD-L1) treatment. These receptor sequences come from a man in his 60s with urothelial cancer.

This clone was recorded a few times. This rearrangement joins TRBV10-2 to TRBJ1-3; D ambiguous. CDR3 length: 15 residues. Germline assignment: CDR1 WSHSY and CDR2 SAAADI. The V gene lost 2 bases and the J gene lost 2 bases, with 10 bases spanning the gap. CDR3 DNA: TGCGCCAGCAGTGAGACCCTAGATACTGGAAACACCATATATTTT. Amino acids: CASSETLDTGNTIYF.

The gene calls are TRBV6-1 and TRBJ2-6; a possible D gene is TRBD2 (7 bases). The CDR3 is made up of 17 amino acids. Germline CDR1 reads MNHNS; CDR2 reads SASEGT. Trimming removed 2 bases from V and 4 bases from J, with 15 bases in between. CDR3 in amino acids: CASSESMGGAGANVLTF. The CDR3 nucleotides are TGTGCCAGCAGTGAATCTATGGGGGGGGCCGGGGCCAACGTCCTGACTTTC.

The rearrangement links TRBV5-1 to TRBJ2-3; weak D call: TRBD2 (6 bases). Trimming removed 0 bases at V and 6 bases at J, with 14 bases between. The CDR3 is 15 amino acids. Looked up from germline, CDR1 is SGHRS and CDR2 is YFSETQ. The CDR3 spells CASSLAGGVQDTQYF. CDR3 DNA: TGCGCCAGCAGCTTGGCCGGGGGAGTCCAGGATACGCAGTATTTT.

V and J are TRBV13 and TRBJ1-1; D perhaps matches TRBD1 (5 bases). Germline assignment: CDR1 PRHDT and CDR2 FYEKMQ (reference sequence). The V end lost 2 bases, the J end lost 5 bases, and 12 bases lay between the germline ends. The CDR3 totals 14 residues. Here the CDR3 reads CASSLRQGGTEAFF. The CDR3 coding sequence is TGTGCCAGCAGCTTAAGGCAGGGCGGAACTGAAGCTTTCTTT.

This chain connects TRBV7-8 to TRBJ2-5; no clear D. From germline, CDR1 is SGHVS and CDR2 FQNEAQ. The V gene lost 5 bases and the J gene lost 2 bases, with 12 bases spanning the gap. This CDR3 has 14 residues. The CDR3, as DNA: TGTGCCAGCAGCGAAATTACCAGGCAAGAGACCCAGTACTTC. This sequence encodes CASSEITRQETQYF.

This clone was detected once. The chain uses TRBV5-6 and TRBJ2-7; weak D call: TRBD2 (6 bases). Trimming cost V 0 bases and J 0 bases, with 10 bases left between them. Germline V gene sequence: CDR1 SGHDT, CDR2 YYEEEE. This CDR3 has 15 amino acids. CDR3 amino acids: CASSLDRGSSYEQYF. The CDR3 DNA sequence: TGTGCCAGCAGCTTGGATCGGGGGTCCTCCTACGAGCAGTACTTC.

The chain has TRBV5-1 and TRBJ1-1; weak D call: TRBD1 (5 bases). CDR1 is SGHRS, CDR2 YFSETQ, per germline. Trimming pared 1 base from V and 4 bases from J, leaving 14 bases between. The CDR3 runs 15 residues. The CDR3 sequence is CASSLLAGRGTEAFF. In DNA, the CDR3 is TGCGCCAGCAGCTTGTTGGCAGGAAGGGGCACTGAAGCTTTCTTT. The complete variable domain, with remaining parts taken from reference TRBV5-1 and TRBJ1-1, reads KAGVTQTPRYLIKTRGQQVTLSCSPISGHRSVSWYQQTPGQGLQFLFEYFSETQRNKGNFPGRFSGRQFSNSRSEMNVSTLELGDSALYLCASSLLAGRGTEAFFGQGTRLTVV.

The chain carries TRBV5-1 and TRBJ2-1, with 7 bases fitting TRBD1. The germline gives CDR1 SGHRS, CDR2 YFSETQ. The CDR3 runs 16 residues. Trimming cost V 3 bases and J 5 bases; bases outside gene matches: 11. CDR3 residues: CASSWDLQGSNNEQFF. CDR3 nucleotides: TGCGCCAGCAGCTGGGACCTACAGGGGTCTAACAATGAGCAGTTCTTC.

CDR3 sequence (DNA): TGTGCCAGCAGCGTAGAGGCGGGAAGTAATTCACCCCTCCACTTT. It encodes CASSVEAGSNSPLHF. The V call is TRBV9, the J call TRBJ1-6; no clear D. CDR1 and CDR2 (germline): SGDLS, YYNGEE. This CDR3 region has 15 residues. V lost 0 bases to trimming and J lost 6 bases, with 10 bases between them.

The gene calls are TRBV6-1 and TRBJ1-6; 12 bases fit TRBD1. Germline V gene sequence: CDR1 MNHNS, CDR2 SASEGT. This CDR3 is built from 16 residues. The V and J ends lost 2 bases and 8 bases, in that order; junction bases with no gene match: 4. In DNA form, the CDR3 reads TGTGCCAGCAGTGAAACCGGGACAGGGGGCGATTCACCCCTCCACTTT. This translates into CASSETGTGGDSPLHF.

The chain uses TRBV28 and TRBJ2-3, with TRBD2 identical over 9 bases. CDR1 MDHEN and CDR2 SYDVKM come from the germline V gene. CDR3 size: 15 residues. Unmatched junction bases numbered 8, after V lost 5 bases and J lost 5 bases. CDR3 loop: CASSPRGGVRDTQYF. The CDR3 DNA sequence: TGTGCCAGCAGTCCGCGGGGGGGGGTAAGAGATACGCAGTATTTT. Full variable domain (rest looked up from reference TRBV28 and TRBJ2-3): DVKVTQSSRYLVKRTGEKVFLECVQDMDHENMFWYRQDPGLGLRLIYFSYDVKMKEKGDIPEGYSVSREKKERFSLILESASTNQTSMYLCASSPRGGVRDTQYFGPGTRLTVL.

The chain is built from TRBV19 and TRBJ2-3; 7 positions agree with TRBD1. V was clipped by 7 bases and J by 4 bases; unmatched bases: 8. From germline, CDR1 is LNHDA and CDR2 SQIVND (reference sequence). This CDR3 is built from 14 residues. The CDR3 bases are TGTGCCAGTACCACCCGGGACAGACCAGATACGCAGTATTTT. Translating it yields CASTTRDRPDTQYF.

The chain recombines TRBV28 with TRBJ1-1; a weak D match, TRBD1 (5 bases). Germline V lookup: CDR1 MDHEN, CDR2 SYDVKM. Trimming left V 6 bases short and J 1 base short, with 18 bases between. This CDR3 spans 16 amino acids. The CDR3 here is CASSPQTPDRNTEAFF. DNA for the CDR3: TGTGCCAGCAGCCCCCAAACCCCAGACAGGAACACTGAAGCTTTCTTT. The full variable domain, in which reference TRBV28 and TRBJ1-1 provide the parts outside the CDR3, is DVKVTQSSRYLVKRTGEKVFLECVQDMDHENMFWYRQDPGLGLRLIYFSYDVKMKEKGDIPEGYSVSREKKERFSLILESASTNQTSMYLCASSPQTPDRNTEAFFGQGTRLTVV.